This T cell receptor beta chain derives from a study of early T cells in non-severe SARS-CoV-2 infection. This clonotype was detected ten times or more. Molecules of cDNA were individually given unique molecular identifiers that were attached to them. MiXCR, run by TCRdb on the 5' RACE reads, gives a single entry per CDR3 protein. The data show 100,000 to 150,000 distinct CDR3 sequences, with around 14% seen just once and 20% to 25% held by the top ten. CDR3 length equals 13 residues. V was pared by 10 bases and J by 5 bases, with 10 bases of the junction left unmatched. CDR1 and CDR2 from the germline V gene are SNHLY and FYNNEI.

This sequence was found in an adult who was a healthcare worker with PCR-confirmed SARS-CoV-2 infection or an uninfected control (not recorded which). The chain uses TRBV2 and TRBJ2-5; 7 nucleotides align to TRBD1. The sample consisted of whole blood. The DNA of the CDR3 is TGTGCCATCGCAGACAGGGTCCAGGAGACCCAGTACTTC. Translating gives CAIADRVQETQYF.